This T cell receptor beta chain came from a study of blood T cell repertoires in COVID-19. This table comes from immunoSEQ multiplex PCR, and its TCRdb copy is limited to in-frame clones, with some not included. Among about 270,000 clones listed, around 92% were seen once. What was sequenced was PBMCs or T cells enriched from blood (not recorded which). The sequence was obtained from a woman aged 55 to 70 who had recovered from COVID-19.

The CDR3 sequence: CASSEAVASGRLNEQFF. The CDR3 DNA is TGTGCCAGCAGTGAAGCGGTAGCTAGCGGGAGGCTCAATGAGCAGTTCTTC. The chain couples TRBV6-1 to TRBJ2-1, with 11 bases identical to TRBD2. CDR3 size: 17 residues. Looked up from germline, CDR1 is MNHNS and CDR2 is SASEGT. V was clipped by 0 bases and J by 6 bases; unmatched bases: 7.